Listed below are T cell receptor beta chains from one sample, sequenced in a study of monozygotic twins with cystic fibrosis. Clones were sequenced by immunoSEQ multiplex PCR, and TCRdb holds only the in-frame ones, with some missing. Of around 10,000 clones in the sample, 91% were seen once. The source material was blood. These receptors all come from a boy aged 2-9 years with cystic fibrosis. Each CDR3 is given without its conserved first and last residue. Each record gives: CDR3 length, V gene, D gene, clone size, CDR3 protein. D genes are given only for firm matches. The size entry is marked missing in some rows and otherwise reads once, few, many or a size class.

len: 13
v_gene: TRBV30
d_gene: .
abundance: .
CDR3aa: AWSLTLASGNTIY

len: 15
v_gene: TRBV7-8
d_gene: .
abundance: .
CDR3aa: ASSPPVQRGTNEKLF

len: 13
v_gene: TRBV5-6
d_gene: TRBD2
abundance: .
CDR3aa: ASSLGSGGYNEQF

len: 17
v_gene: TRBV7-2
d_gene: TRBD1
abundance: .
CDR3aa: ASSPGQFRRGSANEKLF

len: 13
v_gene: TRBV7-9
d_gene: .
abundance: .
CDR3aa: ASSLALAGTDTQY

len: 11
v_gene: TRBV30
d_gene: .
abundance: .
CDR3aa: AWKFGGLDEAF

len: 13
v_gene: TRBV9
d_gene: .
abundance: .
CDR3aa: ASSVRGRSTDTQY

len: 14
v_gene: TRBV7-6
d_gene: .
abundance: .
CDR3aa: ASSLESAPGDEKLF

len: 14
v_gene: TRBV7-8
d_gene: .
abundance: .
CDR3aa: ASSLVDRRGGNTIY

len: 13
v_gene: TRBV5-1
d_gene: TRBD2
abundance: .
CDR3aa: ASSLVRGGPYEQY

len: 7
v_gene: TRBV20-1
d_gene: .
abundance: .
CDR3aa: SARLGYT

len: 13
v_gene: TRBV12-5
d_gene: .
abundance: .
CDR3aa: ASGLVLGIGYGYT

len: 11
v_gene: TRBV5-1
d_gene: TRBD1
abundance: .
CDR3aa: ASRPTGDYGYT

len: 12
v_gene: TRBV7-9
d_gene: .
abundance: .
CDR3aa: ASSFADSTDTQY

len: 13
v_gene: TRBV15
d_gene: TRBD1
abundance: .
CDR3aa: ATSSPGQGINTIY

len: 13
v_gene: TRBV5-6
d_gene: .
abundance: .
CDR3aa: ASSFRGTSTDTQY

len: 17
v_gene: TRBV4-3
d_gene: .
abundance: .
CDR3aa: ASSQVFWAEGPGNEKLF

len: 10
v_gene: TRBV10-1
d_gene: .
abundance: .
CDR3aa: ASSGPGGEQY

len: 14
v_gene: TRBV5-3
d_gene: .
abundance: .
CDR3aa: ARSGIQGCYNSPLH

len: 12
v_gene: TRBV11-2
d_gene: .
abundance: .
CDR3aa: ASSRLGRRNEQF

len: 13
v_gene: TRBV4-3
d_gene: .
abundance: once
CDR3aa: ASSPWYPHTGELF

len: 12
v_gene: TRBV6-1
d_gene: .
abundance: .
CDR3aa: ASSEARGNTEAF

len: 13
v_gene: TRBV15
d_gene: TRBD2
abundance: .
CDR3aa: ATSRGLAGYGTQY

len: 10
v_gene: TRBV29-1
d_gene: .
abundance: .
CDR3aa: SVDQGLGEQY

len: 14
v_gene: TRBV6-6
d_gene: TRBD1
abundance: few
CDR3aa: ASSPPTGGADQPQH

len: 12
v_gene: TRBV6-5
d_gene: TRBD2
abundance: .
CDR3aa: ASSTGGSRGTQY

len: 14
v_gene: TRBV6-6
d_gene: .
abundance: .
CDR3aa: ASRDPLGQSSYEQY

len: 16
v_gene: TRBV15
d_gene: TRBD1
abundance: .
CDR3aa: ATSRGGFEGQARYGYT

len: 12
v_gene: TRBV11-2
d_gene: .
abundance: .
CDR3aa: ASSYPTSTYEQY

len: 12
v_gene: TRBV11-3
d_gene: .
abundance: .
CDR3aa: ASSLDQANEKLF

len: 12
v_gene: TRBV29-1
d_gene: TRBD1
abundance: once
CDR3aa: SVVGRDRVLGAF

len: 15
v_gene: TRBV4-3
d_gene: TRBD1
abundance: .
CDR3aa: ASSQVLTDRGSYEQY

len: 7
v_gene: TRBV29-1
d_gene: .
abundance: .
CDR3aa: SVSNTQY

len: 14
v_gene: TRBV25-1
d_gene: TRBD1
abundance: .
CDR3aa: ASSEPSGTGLEKLF

len: 13
v_gene: TRBV7-2
d_gene: .
abundance: .
CDR3aa: ASSLVSGNLYGYT

len: 14
v_gene: TRBV7-6
d_gene: .
abundance: .
CDR3aa: ASQRGRSTSTDTQY

len: 14
v_gene: TRBV15
d_gene: .
abundance: .
CDR3aa: ATSRDGGGNTDTQY

len: 10
v_gene: TRBV10-3
d_gene: TRBD1
abundance: .
CDR3aa: AITQDRGEAF

len: 12
v_gene: TRBV5-5
d_gene: .
abundance: once
CDR3aa: ASRPSGAKNIQY

len: 16
v_gene: TRBV5-1
d_gene: .
abundance: .
CDR3aa: ASSLGLTGSSSGNTIY

len: 14
v_gene: TRBV5-6
d_gene: .
abundance: .
CDR3aa: ASSDGQRIAKNIQY

len: 15
v_gene: TRBV30
d_gene: .
abundance: .
CDR3aa: AWSRFPGTVDNSPLH

len: 16
v_gene: TRBV10-3
d_gene: TRBD1
abundance: .
CDR3aa: AISESLVGTGGGNEQF

len: 13
v_gene: TRBV2
d_gene: TRBD1
abundance: .
CDR3aa: ASRKTGSLYNEQF

len: 13
v_gene: TRBV4-1
d_gene: .
abundance: .
CDR3aa: ASSQGLGSGNTIY

len: 12
v_gene: TRBV19
d_gene: .
abundance: .
CDR3aa: ASSILHRHTEAF

len: 6
v_gene: TRBV19
d_gene: .
abundance: .
CDR3aa: ASYEQY

len: 13
v_gene: TRBV5-4
d_gene: TRBD1
abundance: .
CDR3aa: ASSAGQGTNYGYT

len: 14
v_gene: TRBV5-4
d_gene: .
abundance: once
CDR3aa: ASSLDASRSYNEQF